This TCR beta chain was sequenced during a study of blood T cells in healthy people across ages. Findings and caveats of the study: Correlation between TCR beta diversity and naive T cell percentage was strong. Compared with aged donors, long-lived donors showed fewer expanded clones, suggesting selection. Older age coincided with a roughly linear decline in TCR beta diversity per million T cells.

V shed 2 bases and J shed 11 bases, with 21 bases lying between them. Germline assignment: CDR1 LGHDT and CDR2 YNNKEL (reference sequence). The CDR3 has 15 residues. This clonotype was seen a few times. The target antigen is unknown. The second PCR ran 7 to 11 cycles with a sample-barcoded 5' primer and J-beta primers. TCRdb fed the 5' RACE reads into MiXCR, producing one record per CDR3 protein. This sample carries about 670,000 distinct CDR3 sequences, around 50% of them seen once, and the ten largest clones take about 13%. Each sample used at least 6 million PBMCs. The TCR was taken from a woman of 80 years or more in good health. The chain recombines TRBV3-1 with TRBJ2-5; D may correspond to TRBD1 or TRBD2 (5 bases each). Sequences were obtained from blood. This CDR3 reads CASSQTRGAYNEQYF. As DNA, the CDR3 is TGTGCCAGCAGCCAAACCCGGGGCGCTTACAATGAGCAGTACTTC.